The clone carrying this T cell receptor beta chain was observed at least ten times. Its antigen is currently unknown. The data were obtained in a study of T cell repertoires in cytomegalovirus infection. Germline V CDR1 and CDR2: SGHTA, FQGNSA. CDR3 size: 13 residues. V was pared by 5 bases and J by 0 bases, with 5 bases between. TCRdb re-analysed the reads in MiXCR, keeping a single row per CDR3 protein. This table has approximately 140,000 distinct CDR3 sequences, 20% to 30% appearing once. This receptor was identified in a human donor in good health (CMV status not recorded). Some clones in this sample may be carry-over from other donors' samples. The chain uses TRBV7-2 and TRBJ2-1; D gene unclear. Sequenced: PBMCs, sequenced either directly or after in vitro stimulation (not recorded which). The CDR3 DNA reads TGTGCCAGCAGCCAGAGCTCCTACAATGAGCAGTTCTTC. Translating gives CASSQSSYNEQFF.